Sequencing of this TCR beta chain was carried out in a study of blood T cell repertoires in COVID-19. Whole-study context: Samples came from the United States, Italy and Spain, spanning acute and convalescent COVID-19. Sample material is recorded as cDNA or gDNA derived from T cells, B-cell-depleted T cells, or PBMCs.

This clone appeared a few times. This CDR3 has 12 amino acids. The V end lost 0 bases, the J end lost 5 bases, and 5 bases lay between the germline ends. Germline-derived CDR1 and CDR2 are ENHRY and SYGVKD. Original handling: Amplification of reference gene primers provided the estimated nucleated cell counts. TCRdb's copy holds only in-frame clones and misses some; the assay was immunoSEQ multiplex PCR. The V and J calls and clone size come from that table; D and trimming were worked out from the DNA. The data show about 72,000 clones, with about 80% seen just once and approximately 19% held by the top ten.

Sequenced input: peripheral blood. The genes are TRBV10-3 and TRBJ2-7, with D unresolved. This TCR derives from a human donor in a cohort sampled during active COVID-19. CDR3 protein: CAISESYDEQYF. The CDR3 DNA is TGTGCCATCAGTGAGTCTTATGACGAGCAGTACTTC.